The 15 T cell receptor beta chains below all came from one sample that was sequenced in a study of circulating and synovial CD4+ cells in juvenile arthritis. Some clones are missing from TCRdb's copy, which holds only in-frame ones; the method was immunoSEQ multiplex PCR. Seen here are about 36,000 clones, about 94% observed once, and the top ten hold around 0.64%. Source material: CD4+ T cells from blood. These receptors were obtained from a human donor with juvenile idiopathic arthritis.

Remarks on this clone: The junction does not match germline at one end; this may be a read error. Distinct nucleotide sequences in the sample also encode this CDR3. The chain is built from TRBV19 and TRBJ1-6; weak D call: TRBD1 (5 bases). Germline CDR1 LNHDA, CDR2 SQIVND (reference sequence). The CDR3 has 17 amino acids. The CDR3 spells CASSLKQGLAYNSPLHF. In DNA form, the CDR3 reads TGTGCCAGTAGCCTTAAGCAGGGTTTGGCCTATAATTCCCCCCTCCACTTT.

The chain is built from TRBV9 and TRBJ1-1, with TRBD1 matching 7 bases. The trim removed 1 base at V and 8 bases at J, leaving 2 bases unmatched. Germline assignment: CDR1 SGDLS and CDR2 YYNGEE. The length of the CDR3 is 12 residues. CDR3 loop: CASSVRQGEAFF. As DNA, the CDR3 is TGTGCCAGCAGCGTACGACAGGGCGAAGCTTTCTTT.

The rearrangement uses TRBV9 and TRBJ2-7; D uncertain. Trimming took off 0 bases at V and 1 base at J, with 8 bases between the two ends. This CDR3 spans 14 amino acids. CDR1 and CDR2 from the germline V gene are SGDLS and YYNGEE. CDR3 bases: TGTGCCAGCAGCGTAGAGTCGAGTTCCTACGAGCAGTACTTC. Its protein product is CASSVESSSYEQYF.

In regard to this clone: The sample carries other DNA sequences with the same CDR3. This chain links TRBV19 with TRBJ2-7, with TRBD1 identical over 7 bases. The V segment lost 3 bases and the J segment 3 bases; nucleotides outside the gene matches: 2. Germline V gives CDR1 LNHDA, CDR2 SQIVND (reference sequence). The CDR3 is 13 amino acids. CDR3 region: CASSIGDSYEQYF. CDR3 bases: TGTGCCAGTAGTATCGGGGACAGCTACGAGCAGTACTTC.

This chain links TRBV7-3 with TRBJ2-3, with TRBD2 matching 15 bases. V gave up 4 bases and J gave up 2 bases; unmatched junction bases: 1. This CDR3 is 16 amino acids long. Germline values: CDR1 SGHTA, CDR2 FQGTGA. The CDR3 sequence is CASSWTSGGATDTQYF. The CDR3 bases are TGTGCCAGCAGCTGGACTAGCGGGGGGGCCACAGATACGCAGTATTTT.

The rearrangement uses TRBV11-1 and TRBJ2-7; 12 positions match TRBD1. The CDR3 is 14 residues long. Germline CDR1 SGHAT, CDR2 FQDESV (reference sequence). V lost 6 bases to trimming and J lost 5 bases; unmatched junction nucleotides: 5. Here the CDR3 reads CASRTGTGGHEQYF. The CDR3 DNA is TGTGCCAGCAGGACCGGGACAGGGGGCCACGAGCAGTACTTC.

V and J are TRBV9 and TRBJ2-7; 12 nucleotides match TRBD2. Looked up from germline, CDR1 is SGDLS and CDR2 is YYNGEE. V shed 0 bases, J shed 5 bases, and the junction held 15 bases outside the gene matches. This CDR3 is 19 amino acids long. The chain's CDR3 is CASSVGGTISSGGAHEQYF. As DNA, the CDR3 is TGTGCCAGCAGCGTAGGAGGGACAATTTCTAGCGGGGGGGCCCACGAGCAGTACTTC.

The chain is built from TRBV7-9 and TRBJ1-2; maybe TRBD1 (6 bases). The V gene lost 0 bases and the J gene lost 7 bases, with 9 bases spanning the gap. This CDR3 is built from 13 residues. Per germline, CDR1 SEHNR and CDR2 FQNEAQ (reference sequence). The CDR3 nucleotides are TGTGCCAGCAGCTTAGCACAGGGCCGTGGCTACACCTTC. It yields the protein CASSLAQGRGYTF.

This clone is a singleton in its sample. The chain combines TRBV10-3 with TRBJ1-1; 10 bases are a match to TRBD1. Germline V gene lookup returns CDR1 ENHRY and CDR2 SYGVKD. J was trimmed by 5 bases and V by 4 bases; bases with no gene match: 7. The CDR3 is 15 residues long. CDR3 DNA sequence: TGTGCCATCAGTGCGAGGACAGGGGGAGGAACTGAAGCTTTCTTT. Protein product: CAISARTGGGTEAFF.

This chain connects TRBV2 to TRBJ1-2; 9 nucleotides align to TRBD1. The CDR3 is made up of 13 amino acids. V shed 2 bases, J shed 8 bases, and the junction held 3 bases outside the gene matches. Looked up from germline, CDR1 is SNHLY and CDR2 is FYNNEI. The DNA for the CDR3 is TGTGCCAGCAGTGAAAACAGGGGGCACGGCTACACCTTC. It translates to CASSENRGHGYTF.

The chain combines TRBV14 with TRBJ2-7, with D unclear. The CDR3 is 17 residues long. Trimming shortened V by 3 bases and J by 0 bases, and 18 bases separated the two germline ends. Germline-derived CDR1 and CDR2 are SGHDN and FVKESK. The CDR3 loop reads CASSHSRRVLSSYEQYF. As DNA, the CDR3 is TGTGCCAGCAGCCATAGTAGACGGGTACTTTCCTCCTACGAGCAGTACTTC.

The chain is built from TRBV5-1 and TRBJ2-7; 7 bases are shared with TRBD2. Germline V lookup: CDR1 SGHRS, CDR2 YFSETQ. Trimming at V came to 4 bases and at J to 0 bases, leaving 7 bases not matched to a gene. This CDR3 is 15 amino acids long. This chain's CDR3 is CASSGGGLSSYEQYF. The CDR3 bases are TGCGCCAGCAGCGGGGGGGGTTTGAGCTCCTACGAGCAGTACTTC.

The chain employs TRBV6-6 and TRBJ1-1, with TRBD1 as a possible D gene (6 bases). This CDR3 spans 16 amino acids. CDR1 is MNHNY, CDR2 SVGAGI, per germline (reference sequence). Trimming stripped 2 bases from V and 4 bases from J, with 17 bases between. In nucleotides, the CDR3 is TGTGCCAGCAGTTACCGAGGTCACAGGGCGATCACTGAAGCTTTCTTT. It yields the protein CASSYRGHRAITEAFF.

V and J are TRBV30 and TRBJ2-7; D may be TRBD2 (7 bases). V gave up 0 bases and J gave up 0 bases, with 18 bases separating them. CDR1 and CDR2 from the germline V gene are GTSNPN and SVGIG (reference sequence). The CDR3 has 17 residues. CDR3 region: CAWSVLFGGAYSYEQYF. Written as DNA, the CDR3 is TGTGCCTGGAGTGTACTGTTTGGGGGGGCTTACTCCTACGAGCAGTACTTC. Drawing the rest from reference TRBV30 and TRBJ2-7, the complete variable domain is SQTIHQWPATLVQPVGSPLSLECTVEGTSNPNLYWYRQAAGRGLQLLFYSVGIGQISSEVPQNLSASRPQDRQFILSSKKLLLSDSGFYLCAWSVLFGGAYSYEQYFGPGTRLTVT.

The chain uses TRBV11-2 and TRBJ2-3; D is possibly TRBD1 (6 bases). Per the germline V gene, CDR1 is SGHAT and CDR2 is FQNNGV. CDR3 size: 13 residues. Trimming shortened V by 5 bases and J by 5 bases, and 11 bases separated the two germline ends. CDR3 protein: CASSPTGKDTQYF. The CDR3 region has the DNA TGTGCCAGCAGCCCAACAGGGAAAGATACGCAGTATTTT.